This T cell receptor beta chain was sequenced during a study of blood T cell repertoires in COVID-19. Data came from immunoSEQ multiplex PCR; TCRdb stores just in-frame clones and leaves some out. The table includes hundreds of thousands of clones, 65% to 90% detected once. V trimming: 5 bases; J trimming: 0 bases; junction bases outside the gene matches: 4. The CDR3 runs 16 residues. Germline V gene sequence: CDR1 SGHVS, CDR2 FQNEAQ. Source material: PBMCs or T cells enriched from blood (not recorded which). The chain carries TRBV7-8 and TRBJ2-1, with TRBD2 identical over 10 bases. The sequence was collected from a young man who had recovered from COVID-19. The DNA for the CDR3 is TGTGCCAGCAGCGGCGCTAGCGGGAGCTCCTACAATGAGCAGTTCTTC. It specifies CASSGASGSSYNEQFF.